This entry lists 18 T cell receptor beta chains sequenced from one sample in a study of T cell responses to AZD1222 COVID-19 vaccine. Method: immunoSEQ multiplex PCR; TCRdb's copy keeps in-frame clones and lacks some. This table holds some 150,000 clones, under 95% found once. The starting material was peripheral blood, obtained on day 0 of AZD1222 vaccination. These receptors were obtained from an adult in good health.

The chain links TRBV28 to TRBJ1-2; D perhaps matches TRBD1 (6 bases). The CDR3 is 17 amino acids. Per the germline V gene, CDR1 is MDHEN and CDR2 is SYDVKM. Trimming removed 2 bases at V and 3 bases at J, with 19 bases between. CDR3 region: CASSLGQGGGLDYGYTF. As DNA, the CDR3 is TGTGCCAGCAGTTTAGGACAAGGGGGTGGTCTTGACTATGGCTACACCTTC.

This sequence joins TRBV7-3 and TRBJ2-7; 10 nucleotides agree with TRBD2. Trimming cost V 5 bases and J 6 bases; bases outside gene matches: 7. This CDR3 comprises 14 residues. Germline loops: CDR1 SGHTA, CDR2 FQGTGA. CDR3 sequence reads: CASSPSASGGEQYF. In DNA, the CDR3 is TGTGCCAGCAGCCCTTCCGCTAGCGGGGGCGAGCAGTACTTC.

This chain links TRBV20-1 with TRBJ2-1; no reliable D call. Germline CDR1 DFQATT, CDR2 SNEGSKA (reference sequence). V lost 3 bases to trimming and J lost 5 bases, with 5 bases between them. This CDR3 has 11 residues. CDR3 residues: CSARADNEQFF. The DNA for the CDR3 is TGCAGTGCTAGGGCCGACAATGAGCAGTTCTTC.

V and J are TRBV9 and TRBJ2-3; 12 bases are a match to TRBD2. CDR3 size: 16 residues. Looked up from germline, CDR1 is SGDLS and CDR2 is YYNGEE. Losses at the gene ends were 3 bases for V and 5 bases for J; bases not matched to a gene: 7. The CDR3 sequence: CASSASSGRAVDTQYF. The CDR3 region has the DNA TGTGCCAGCAGCGCCTCTAGCGGGAGGGCGGTAGATACGCAGTATTTT.

The V gene is TRBV15, the J gene TRBJ1-5; D remains ambiguous. CDR3 length: 12 amino acids. Deletions cut 0 bases from V and 6 bases from J, with 3 bases between. The germline CDR1 and CDR2 sequences are LNHNV and YYDKDF (reference sequence). CDR3 DNA sequence: TGTGCCACCAGCAGAGATCGTCAGCCCCAGCATTTT. This translates into CATSRDRQPQHF.

As for this clone: Mismatch with germline at one junction end may stem from a read error. The chain links TRBV7-7 to TRBJ2-1; a possible D gene is TRBD2 (6 bases). The CDR3 covers 16 residues. Germline loops: CDR1 SSHAT, CDR2 FNYEAQ (reference sequence). The CDR3 region is CASSRGTSSSYNEQFF. DNA for the CDR3: TGTGCTAGCAGCCGAGGGACTTCTAGCTCCTACAATGAGCAGTTCTTC.

This sequence joins TRBV7-9 and TRBJ2-3, with D perhaps matching TRBD2 (5 bases). The CDR3 sequence is 14 residues long. V lost 5 bases to trimming and J lost 0 bases, with 9 bases between them. Germline V lookup: CDR1 SEHNR, CDR2 FQNEAQ (reference sequence). CDR3 sequence: CASSDIASTDTQYF. CDR3 DNA sequence: TGTGCCAGCAGCGACATAGCGAGCACAGATACGCAGTATTTT.

The chain combines TRBV3-1 (or the pseudogene TRBV3-2) with TRBJ2-7, with a possible D match to TRBD2 (5 bases). The ends were cut back, 8 bases at V and 0 bases at J, with 5 bases in the middle. The length of the CDR3 is 11 residues. Germline V gene data show CDR1 as LGHDT and CDR2 as YNNKEL (reference sequence). Written as DNA, the CDR3 is TGTGCCAGCGGGAGCTCCTACGAGCAGTACTTC. This codes for CASGSSYEQYF.

The CDR3 region is CASSPTLGTGNNQPQHF. The CDR3 DNA is TGTGCCAGCTCCCCTACACTAGGGACAGGGAACAATCAGCCCCAGCATTTT. The chain couples TRBV18 to TRBJ1-5; 9 nucleotides match TRBD1. Germline V gives CDR1 KGHSH, CDR2 LQKENI. The CDR3 sequence is 17 residues long. V shed 6 bases and J 3 bases; nucleotides not matched to a gene: 12.

The chain is built from TRBV20-1 and TRBJ2-7; D may correspond to TRBD1 or TRBD2 (5 bases each). This CDR3 spans 11 amino acids. In germline, CDR1 is DFQATT, CDR2 SNEGSKA (reference sequence). V lost 6 bases to trimming and J lost 4 bases, with 10 bases between them. The CDR3 nucleotides read TGCAGTGCGAAAGGGACGTACGAGCAGTACTTC. Translating gives CSAKGTYEQYF.

This chain links TRBV7-3 with TRBJ2-3; TRBD2 matches at 7 bases. CDR1 is SGHTA, CDR2 FQGTGA, per germline. Losses at the gene ends were 1 base for V and 5 bases for J; bases not matched to a gene: 6. The CDR3 consists of 15 residues. The CDR3 spells CASSLNAGALDTQYF. CDR3 bases: TGTGCCAGCAGCTTAAACGCGGGAGCTCTAGATACGCAGTATTTT.

CDR3 protein: CASRPTGGVETQYF. As DNA, the CDR3 is TGTGCCAGCAGACCCACAGGAGGGGTAGAGACCCAGTACTTC. The rearrangement uses TRBV28 and TRBJ2-5, with a possible D match to TRBD2 (6 bases). The CDR3 runs to 14 residues. Trimming shortened V by 6 bases and J by 4 bases, and 15 bases separated the two germline ends. Germline CDR1 is MDHEN and CDR2 is SYDVKM.

The rearrangement joins TRBV29-1 to TRBJ1-5; D ambiguous. The CDR3 loop spans 18 amino acids. Trimming removed 4 bases from V and 2 bases from J, with 24 bases in between. Looked up from germline, CDR1 is SQVTM and CDR2 is ANQGSEA. CDR3 DNA: TGCAGCGTTGTTTTGGTTTCAGAAATTCATCTGGGCAATCAGCCCCAGCATTTT. Residues: CSVVLVSEIHLGNQPQHF.

The rearrangement joins TRBV4-3 to TRBJ1-4; no definite D call. This CDR3 region has 15 residues. Per germline, CDR1 LGHNA and CDR2 YSLEER. Trimming removed 1 base from V and 0 bases from J, with 6 bases in between. Here the CDR3 reads CASSQGLATNEKLFF. In DNA, the CDR3 is TGCGCCAGCAGCCAAGGCCTTGCAACTAATGAAAAACTGTTTTTT.

J is TRBJ1-6 and V is TRBV19, with TRBD1 matching over 10 bases. The CDR3 is made up of 14 amino acids. The J segment lost 10 bases and the V segment lost 6 bases, leaving 6 bases of the junction unmatched. Germline V gene data show CDR1 as LNHDA and CDR2 as SQIVND (reference sequence). This chain's CDR3 is CASSPGTGESPLHF. The DNA of the CDR3 is TGTGCCAGTAGCCCCGGGACAGGGGAATCACCCCTCCACTTT.

This rearrangement joins TRBV5-1 to TRBJ1-1; unclear D gene. V gave up 0 bases and J gave up 4 bases, with 10 bases separating them. This CDR3 has 14 residues. CDR1 and CDR2 from the germline V gene are SGHRS and YFSETQ. CDR3 DNA sequence: TGCGCCAGCAGCTTGGCTCCGGGAGGCACTGAAGCTTTCTTT. Protein: CASSLAPGGTEAFF.

The chain has TRBV9 and TRBJ1-3, with unresolved D. Germline V lookup: CDR1 SGDLS, CDR2 YYNGEE. The CDR3 is 17 residues long. Trimming stripped 5 bases from V and 0 bases from J, with 18 bases between. The CDR3 spells CASSSQLGGFSGNTIYF. DNA for the CDR3: TGTGCCAGCAGTTCTCAATTGGGCGGATTCTCTGGAAACACCATATATTTT.

The chain combines TRBV28 with TRBJ2-4; D is unresolved. V lost 5 bases, J lost 8 bases, and 22 bases lay in between. Germline loops: CDR1 MDHEN, CDR2 SYDVKM. This CDR3 spans 16 amino acids. The CDR3 region is CASSPSHWVGIHIQYF. The CDR3 region has the DNA TGTGCCAGCAGTCCAAGCCACTGGGTAGGGATTCACATTCAGTACTTC.